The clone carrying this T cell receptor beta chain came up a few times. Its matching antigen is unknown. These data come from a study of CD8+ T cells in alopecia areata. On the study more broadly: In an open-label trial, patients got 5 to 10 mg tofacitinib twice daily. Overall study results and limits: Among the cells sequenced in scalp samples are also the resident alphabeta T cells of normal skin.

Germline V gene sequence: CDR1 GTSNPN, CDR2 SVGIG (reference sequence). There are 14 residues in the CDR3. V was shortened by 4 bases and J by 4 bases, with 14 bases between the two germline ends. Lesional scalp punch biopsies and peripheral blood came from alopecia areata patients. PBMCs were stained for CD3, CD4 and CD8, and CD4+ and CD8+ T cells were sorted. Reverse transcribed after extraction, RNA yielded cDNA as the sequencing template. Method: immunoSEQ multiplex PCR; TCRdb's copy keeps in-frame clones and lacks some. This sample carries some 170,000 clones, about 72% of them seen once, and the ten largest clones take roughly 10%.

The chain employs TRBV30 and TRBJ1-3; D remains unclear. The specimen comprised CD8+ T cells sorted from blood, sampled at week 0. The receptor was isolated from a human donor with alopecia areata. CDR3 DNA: TGTGCCTGGATCTCGCCGACTACGGGAAACACCATATATTTT. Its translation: CAWISPTTGNTIYF.